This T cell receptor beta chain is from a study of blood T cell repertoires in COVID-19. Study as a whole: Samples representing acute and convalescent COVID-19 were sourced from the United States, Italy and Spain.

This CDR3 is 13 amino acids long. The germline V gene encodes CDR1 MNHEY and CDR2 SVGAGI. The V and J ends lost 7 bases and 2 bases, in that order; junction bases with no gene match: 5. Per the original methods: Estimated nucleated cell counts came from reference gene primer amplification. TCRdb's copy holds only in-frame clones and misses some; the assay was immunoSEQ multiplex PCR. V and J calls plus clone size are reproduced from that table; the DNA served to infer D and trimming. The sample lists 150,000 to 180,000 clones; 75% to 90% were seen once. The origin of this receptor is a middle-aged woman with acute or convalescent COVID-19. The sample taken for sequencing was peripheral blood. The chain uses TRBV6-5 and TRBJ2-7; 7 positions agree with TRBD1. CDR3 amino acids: CASTGTVPYEQYF. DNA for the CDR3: TGTGCCAGCACCGGGACAGTACCCTACGAGCAGTACTTC.